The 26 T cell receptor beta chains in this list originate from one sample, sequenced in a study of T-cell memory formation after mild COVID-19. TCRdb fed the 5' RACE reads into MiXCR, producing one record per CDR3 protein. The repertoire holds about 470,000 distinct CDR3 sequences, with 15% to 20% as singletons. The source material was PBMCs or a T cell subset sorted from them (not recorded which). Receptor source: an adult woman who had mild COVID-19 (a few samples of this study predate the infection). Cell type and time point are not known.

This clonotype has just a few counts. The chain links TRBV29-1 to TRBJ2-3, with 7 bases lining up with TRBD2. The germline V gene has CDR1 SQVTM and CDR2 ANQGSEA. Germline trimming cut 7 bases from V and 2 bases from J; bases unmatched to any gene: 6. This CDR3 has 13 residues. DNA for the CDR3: TGCAGCGCGCGGGGGACGGACACAGATACGCAGTATTTT. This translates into CSARGTDTDTQYF.

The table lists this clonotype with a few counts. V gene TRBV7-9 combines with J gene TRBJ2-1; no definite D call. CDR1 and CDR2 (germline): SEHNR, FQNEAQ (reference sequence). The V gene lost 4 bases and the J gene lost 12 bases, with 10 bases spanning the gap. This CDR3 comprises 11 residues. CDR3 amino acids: CASSSEQTQFF. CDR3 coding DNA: TGTGCCAGCAGCTCTGAACAGACGCAGTTCTTC. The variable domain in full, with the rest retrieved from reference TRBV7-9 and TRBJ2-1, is DTGVSQNPRHKITKRGQNVTFRCDPISEHNRLYWYRQTLGQGPEFLTYFQNEAQLEKSRLLSDRFSAERPKGSFSTLEIQRTEQGDSAMYLCASSSEQTQFFGPGTRLTVL.

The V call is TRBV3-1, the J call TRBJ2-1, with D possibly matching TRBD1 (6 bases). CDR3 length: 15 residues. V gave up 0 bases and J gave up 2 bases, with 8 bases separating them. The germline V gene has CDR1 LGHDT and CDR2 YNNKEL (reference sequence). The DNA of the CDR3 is TGTGCCAGCAGCCAAGAAGGGGGAGCCTACAATGAGCAGTTCTTC. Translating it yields CASSQEGGAYNEQFF.

For the CDR3, the DNA is TGTGCCAGCAGCTTACCCGAGCTCTACAATGAGCAGTTCTTC. Encoded protein: CASSLPELYNEQFF. The chain combines TRBV7-9 with TRBJ2-1; unclear D gene. Looked up from germline, CDR1 is SEHNR and CDR2 is FQNEAQ (reference sequence). The V gene lost 2 bases and the J gene lost 3 bases, with 8 bases spanning the gap. This CDR3 contains 14 residues.

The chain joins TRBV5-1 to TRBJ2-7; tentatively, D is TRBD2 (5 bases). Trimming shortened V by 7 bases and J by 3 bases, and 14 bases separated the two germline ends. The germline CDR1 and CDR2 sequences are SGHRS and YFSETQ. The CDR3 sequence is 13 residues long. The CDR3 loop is CASHEDAGYEQYF. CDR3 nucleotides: TGCGCCAGCCATGAGGACGCGGGCTACGAGCAGTACTTC.

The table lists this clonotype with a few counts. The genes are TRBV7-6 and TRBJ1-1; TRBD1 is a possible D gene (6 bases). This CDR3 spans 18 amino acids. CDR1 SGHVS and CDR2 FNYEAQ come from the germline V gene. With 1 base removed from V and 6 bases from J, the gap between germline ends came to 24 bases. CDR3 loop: CASSLGPAIQGRKAEAFF. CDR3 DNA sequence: TGTGCCAGCAGCTTAGGGCCCGCGATACAGGGCCGGAAGGCTGAAGCTTTCTTT.

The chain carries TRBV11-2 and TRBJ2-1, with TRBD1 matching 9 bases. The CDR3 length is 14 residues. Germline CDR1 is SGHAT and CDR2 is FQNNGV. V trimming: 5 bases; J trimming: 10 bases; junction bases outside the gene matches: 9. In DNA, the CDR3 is TGTGCCAGCAGCCCACAATCGACAGGGGGAGAGCAGTTCTTC. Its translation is CASSPQSTGGEQFF.

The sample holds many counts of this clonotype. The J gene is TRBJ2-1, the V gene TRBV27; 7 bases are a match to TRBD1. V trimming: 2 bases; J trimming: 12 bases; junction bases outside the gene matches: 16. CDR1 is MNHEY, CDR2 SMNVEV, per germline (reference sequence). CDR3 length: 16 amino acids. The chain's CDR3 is CASSLGAGTAFLGQFF. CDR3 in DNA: TGTGCCAGCAGTTTAGGAGCCGGGACAGCCTTCCTCGGGCAGTTCTTC.

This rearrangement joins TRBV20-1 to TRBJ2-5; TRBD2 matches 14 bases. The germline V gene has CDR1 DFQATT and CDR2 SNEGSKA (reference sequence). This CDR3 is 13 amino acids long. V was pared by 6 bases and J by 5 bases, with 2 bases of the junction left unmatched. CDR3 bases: TGCAGTGCCTGGACTAGCGGGGGGGAGACCCAGTACTTC. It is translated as CSAWTSGGETQYF.

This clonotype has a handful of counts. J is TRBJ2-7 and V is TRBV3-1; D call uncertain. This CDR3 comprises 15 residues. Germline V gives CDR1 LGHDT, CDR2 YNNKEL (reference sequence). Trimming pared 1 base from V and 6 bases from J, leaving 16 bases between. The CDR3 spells CASSQGSSTPSEQYF. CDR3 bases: TGTGCCAGCAGCCAAGGGAGCTCGACCCCCTCCGAGCAGTACTTC.

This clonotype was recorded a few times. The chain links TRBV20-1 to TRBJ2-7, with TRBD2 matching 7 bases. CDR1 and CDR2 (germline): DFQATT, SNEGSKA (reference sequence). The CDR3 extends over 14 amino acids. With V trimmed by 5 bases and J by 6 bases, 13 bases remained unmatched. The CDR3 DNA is TGCAGTGCTGGTGGACTAGAGGAAAGGGTCGAGCAGTACTTC. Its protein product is CSAGGLEERVEQYF.

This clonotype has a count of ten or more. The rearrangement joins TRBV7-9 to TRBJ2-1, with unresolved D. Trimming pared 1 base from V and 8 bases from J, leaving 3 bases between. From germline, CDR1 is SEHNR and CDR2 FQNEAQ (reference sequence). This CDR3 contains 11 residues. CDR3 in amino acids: CASSLGHEQFF. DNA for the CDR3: TGTGCCAGCAGCTTAGGTCATGAGCAGTTCTTC. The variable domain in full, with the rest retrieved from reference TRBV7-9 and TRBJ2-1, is DTGVSQNPRHKITKRGQNVTFRCDPISEHNRLYWYRQTLGQGPEFLTYFQNEAQLEKSRLLSDRFSAERPKGSFSTLEIQRTEQGDSAMYLCASSLGHEQFFGPGTRLTVL.

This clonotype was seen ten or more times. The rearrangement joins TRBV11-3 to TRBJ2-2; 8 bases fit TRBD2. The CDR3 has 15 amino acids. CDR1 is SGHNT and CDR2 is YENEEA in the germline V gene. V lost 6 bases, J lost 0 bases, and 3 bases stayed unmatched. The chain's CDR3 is CASSPGLANTGELFF. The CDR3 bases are TGTGCCAGCAGTCCGGGACTAGCGAACACCGGGGAGCTGTTTTTT.

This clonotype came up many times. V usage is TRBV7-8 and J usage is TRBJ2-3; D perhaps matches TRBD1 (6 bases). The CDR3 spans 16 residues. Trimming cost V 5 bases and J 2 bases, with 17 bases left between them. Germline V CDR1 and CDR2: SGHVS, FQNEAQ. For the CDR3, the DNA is TGTGCCAGCAGCAGGACTGGCGCAGGGGCCACAGATACGCAGTATTTT. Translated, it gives CASSRTGAGATDTQYF.

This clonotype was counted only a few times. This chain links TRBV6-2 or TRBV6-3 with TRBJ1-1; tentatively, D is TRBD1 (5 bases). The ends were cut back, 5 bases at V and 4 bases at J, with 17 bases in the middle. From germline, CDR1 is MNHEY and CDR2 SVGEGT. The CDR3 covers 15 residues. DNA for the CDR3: TGTGCCAGCAGTACCAGACCTCAGGGCGGCACTGAAGCTTTCTTT. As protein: CASSTRPQGGTEAFF.

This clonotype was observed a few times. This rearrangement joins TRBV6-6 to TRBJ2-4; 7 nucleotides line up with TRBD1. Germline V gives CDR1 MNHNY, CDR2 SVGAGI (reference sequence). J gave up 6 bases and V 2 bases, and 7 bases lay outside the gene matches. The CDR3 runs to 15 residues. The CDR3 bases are TGTGCCAGCAGTTACCGGGACAGCCACACAAACATTCAGTACTTC. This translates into CASSYRDSHTNIQYF.

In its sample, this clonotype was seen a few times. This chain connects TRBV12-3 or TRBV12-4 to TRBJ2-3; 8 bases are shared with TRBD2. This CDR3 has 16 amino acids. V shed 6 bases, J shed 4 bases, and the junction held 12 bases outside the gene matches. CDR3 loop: CASSPGGVAGSDTQYF. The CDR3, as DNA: TGTGCCAGCAGCCCAGGCGGAGTAGCGGGGTCAGATACGCAGTATTTT.

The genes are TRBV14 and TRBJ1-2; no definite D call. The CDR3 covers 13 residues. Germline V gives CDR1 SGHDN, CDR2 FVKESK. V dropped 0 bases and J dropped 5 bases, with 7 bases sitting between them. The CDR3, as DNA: TGTGCCAGCAGCCAAGACGTAATATATGGCTACACCTTC. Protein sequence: CASSQDVIYGYTF. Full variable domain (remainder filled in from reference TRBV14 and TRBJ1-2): EAGVTQFPSHSVIEKGQTVTLRCDPISGHDNLYWYRRVMGKEIKFLLHFVKESKQDESGMPNNRFLAERTGGTYSTLKVQPAELEDSGVYFCASSQDVIYGYTFGSGTRLTVV.

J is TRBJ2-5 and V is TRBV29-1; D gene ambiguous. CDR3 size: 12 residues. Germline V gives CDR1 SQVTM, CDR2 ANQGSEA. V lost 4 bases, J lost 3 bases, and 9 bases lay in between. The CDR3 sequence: CSVGQHKETQYF. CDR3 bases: TGCAGCGTTGGTCAGCACAAAGAGACCCAGTACTTC. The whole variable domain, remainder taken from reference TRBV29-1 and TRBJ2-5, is SAVISQKPSRDICQRGTSLTIQCQVDSQVTMMFWYRQQPGQSLTLIATANQGSEATYESGFVIDKFPISRPNLTFSTLTVSNMSPEDSSIYLCSVGQHKETQYFGPGTRLLVL.

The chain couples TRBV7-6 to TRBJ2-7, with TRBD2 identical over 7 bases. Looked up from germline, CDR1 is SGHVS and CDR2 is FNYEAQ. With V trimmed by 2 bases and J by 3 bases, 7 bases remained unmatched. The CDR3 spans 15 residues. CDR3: CASSLRASGFYEQYF. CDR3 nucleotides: TGTGCCAGCAGCTTAAGGGCTAGCGGTTTCTACGAGCAGTACTTC.

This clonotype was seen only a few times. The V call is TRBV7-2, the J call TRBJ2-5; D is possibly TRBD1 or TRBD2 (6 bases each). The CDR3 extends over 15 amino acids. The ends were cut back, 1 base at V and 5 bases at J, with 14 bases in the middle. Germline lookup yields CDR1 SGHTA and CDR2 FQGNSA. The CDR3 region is CASSLVGGLGETQYF. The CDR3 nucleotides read TGTGCCAGCAGCTTAGTTGGGGGGCTCGGGGAGACCCAGTACTTC.

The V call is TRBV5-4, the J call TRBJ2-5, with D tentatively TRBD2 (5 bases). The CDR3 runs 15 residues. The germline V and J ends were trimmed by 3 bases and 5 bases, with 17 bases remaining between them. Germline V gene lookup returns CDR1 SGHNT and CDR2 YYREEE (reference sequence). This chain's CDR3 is CASSSRDSGHETQYF. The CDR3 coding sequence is TGTGCCAGCAGCTCGAGGGATTCCGGCCATGAGACCCAGTACTTC.

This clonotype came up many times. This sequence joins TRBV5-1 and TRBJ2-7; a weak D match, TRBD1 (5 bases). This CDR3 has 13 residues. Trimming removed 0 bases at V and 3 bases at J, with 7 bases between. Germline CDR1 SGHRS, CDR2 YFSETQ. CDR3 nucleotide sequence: TGCGCCAGCAGCTTGGGACAGTTCTACGAGCAGTACTTC. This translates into CASSLGQFYEQYF.

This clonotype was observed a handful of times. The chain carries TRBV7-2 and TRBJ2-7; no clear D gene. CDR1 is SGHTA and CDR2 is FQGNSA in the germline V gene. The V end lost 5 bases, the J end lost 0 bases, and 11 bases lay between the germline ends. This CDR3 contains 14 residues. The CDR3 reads CASSSRVSSYEQYF. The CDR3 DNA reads TGTGCCAGCAGCAGCAGAGTAAGCTCCTACGAGCAGTACTTC.

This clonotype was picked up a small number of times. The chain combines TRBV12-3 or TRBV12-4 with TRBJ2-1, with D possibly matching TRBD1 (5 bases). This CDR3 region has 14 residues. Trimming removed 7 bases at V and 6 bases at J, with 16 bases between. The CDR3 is CASTLQVGSNEQFF. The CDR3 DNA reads TGTGCCAGCACCCTACAGGTGGGTTCCAATGAGCAGTTCTTC.

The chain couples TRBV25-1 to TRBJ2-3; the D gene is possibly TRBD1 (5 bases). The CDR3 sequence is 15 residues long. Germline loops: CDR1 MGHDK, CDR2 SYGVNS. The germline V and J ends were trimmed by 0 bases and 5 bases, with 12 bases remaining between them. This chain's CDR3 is CASSEYGQGGDTQYF. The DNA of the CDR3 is TGTGCCAGCAGTGAATATGGGCAGGGCGGAGATACGCAGTATTTT.